This T cell receptor beta chain was sequenced in a study of blood T cell repertoires in COVID-19. Whole-study context: The United States, Italy and Spain were the sources of the acute and convalescent COVID-19 samples. From T cells, B-cell-depleted T cells, or PBMCs came the material, which was cDNA or gDNA.

Germline V CDR1 and CDR2: KGHSH, LQKENI. V lost 0 bases and J 3 bases, leaving 9 bases between the germline ends. There are 14 residues in the CDR3. Under the authors' procedure: Researchers report that nucleated cell counts were estimated from reference gene primer amplification. Some clones are missing from TCRdb's copy, which holds only in-frame ones; the method was immunoSEQ multiplex PCR. V and J calls plus clone size are reproduced from that table; the DNA served to infer D and trimming. The sample includes over 130,000 clones, about 87% seen only once; the top ten take 28%. The V call is TRBV18, the J call TRBJ2-7; no definite D call. The material sequenced was peripheral blood. The sequence was obtained from a human donor in a cohort sampled during active COVID-19. CDR3 amino acids: CASSPPQADYEQYF. In DNA, the CDR3 is TGTGCCAGCTCACCACCGCAGGCCGACTACGAGCAGTACTTC.